The sample holds many counts of the clone carrying this T cell receptor beta chain. This sample is drawn from a study of spatial heterogeneity in lung cancer. Study details: Patients with untreated early-stage non-small cell lung cancer, numbering 72, were the donors.

Every TCR cDNA molecule carried a tag that served as a unique molecular identifier. One entry per CDR3 protein, called by TCRdb with MiXCR from the 5' RACE reads. This sample yields some 41,000 distinct CDR3 sequences, of which approximately 22% are seen a single time; roughly 7.2% belongs to the top ten. As for time point: blood at routine non-recurrence follow-up after resection. V lost 5 bases and J 4 bases, leaving 13 bases between the germline ends. This CDR3 is 14 amino acids long. Germline V gene data show CDR1 as SGHTA and CDR2 as FQGTGA. The material sequenced was PBMCs, taken at follow-up. The receptor was isolated from a female donor with early-stage non-small cell lung cancer. The chain has TRBV7-3 and TRBJ2-3; a possible D gene is TRBD1 (5 bases). CDR3 amino acids: CASSPRGGADTQYF. The CDR3 DNA follows: TGTGCCAGCAGCCCTAGGGGTGGCGCAGATACGCAGTATTTT.